What follows are 3 T cell receptor beta chains derived from one specimen sequenced in a study of blood T cell repertoires in COVID-19. Assay: immunoSEQ multiplex PCR; the TCRdb copy retains only in-frame clones and omits some. The profile covers roughly 250,000 clones, with roughly 82% appearing a single time and 4.7% taken by the ten largest. Material: peripheral blood. The receptors here all came from a woman in her 70s with acute or convalescent COVID-19.

The V gene is TRBV9, the J gene TRBJ2-2; TRBD1 matches at 9 bases. The V gene end was trimmed by 0 bases and the J gene end by 6 bases; junction bases not matched to a gene: 6. The CDR3 runs 16 residues. Germline assignment: CDR1 SGDLS and CDR2 YYNGEE. CDR3 region: CASSVATTGGAGELFF. The CDR3 nucleotides read TGTGCCAGCAGCGTAGCTACGACAGGGGGTGCCGGGGAGCTGTTTTTT.

The J gene is TRBJ2-7, the V gene TRBV5-1; 8 bases agree with TRBD2. From germline, CDR1 is SGHRS and CDR2 YFSETQ. The CDR3 loop spans 15 amino acids. Losses at the gene ends were 0 bases for V and 4 bases for J; bases not matched to a gene: 6. The CDR3 protein is CASSLAGGLFYEQYF. CDR3 in DNA: TGCGCCAGCAGCTTGGCGGGGGGGTTGTTTTACGAGCAGTACTTC.

J is TRBJ2-7 and V is TRBV28; 7 bases fit TRBD1. Germline V CDR1 and CDR2: MDHEN, SYDVKM. The CDR3 has 13 amino acids. Trimming cost V 6 bases and J 2 bases; bases outside gene matches: 4. CDR3 DNA sequence: TGTGCCAGCAGATTAACAGGGGCCTACGAGCAGTACTTC. Protein sequence: CASRLTGAYEQYF.